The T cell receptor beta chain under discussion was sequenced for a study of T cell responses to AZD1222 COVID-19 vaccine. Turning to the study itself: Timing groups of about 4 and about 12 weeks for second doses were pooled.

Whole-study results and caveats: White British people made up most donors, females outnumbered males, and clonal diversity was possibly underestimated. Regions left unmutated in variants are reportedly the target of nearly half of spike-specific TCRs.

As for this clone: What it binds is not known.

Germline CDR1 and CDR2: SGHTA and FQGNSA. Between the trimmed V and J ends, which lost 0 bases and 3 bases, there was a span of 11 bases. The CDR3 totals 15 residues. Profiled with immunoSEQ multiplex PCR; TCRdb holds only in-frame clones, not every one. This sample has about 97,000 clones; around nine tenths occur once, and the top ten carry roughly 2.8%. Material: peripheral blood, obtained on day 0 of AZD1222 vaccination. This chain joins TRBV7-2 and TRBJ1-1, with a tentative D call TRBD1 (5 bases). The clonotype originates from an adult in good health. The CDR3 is CASSLAGEGYTEAFF. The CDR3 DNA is TGTGCCAGCAGCTTAGCGGGCGAGGGGTACACTGAAGCTTTCTTT.